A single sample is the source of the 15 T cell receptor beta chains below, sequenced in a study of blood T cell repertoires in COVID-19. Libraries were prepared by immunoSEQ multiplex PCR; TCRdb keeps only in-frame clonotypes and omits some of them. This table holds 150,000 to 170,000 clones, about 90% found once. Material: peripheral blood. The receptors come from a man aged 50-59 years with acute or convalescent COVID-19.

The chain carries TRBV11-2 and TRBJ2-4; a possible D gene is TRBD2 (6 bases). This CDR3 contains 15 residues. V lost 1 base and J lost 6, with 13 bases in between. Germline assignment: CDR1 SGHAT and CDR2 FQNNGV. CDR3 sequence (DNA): TGTGCCAGCAGCTTAGCAATCGGGAGCGGAAACATTCAGTACTTC. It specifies CASSLAIGSGNIQYF. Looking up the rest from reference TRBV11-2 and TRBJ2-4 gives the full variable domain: EAGVAQSPRYKIIEKRQSVAFWCNPISGHATLYWYQQILGQGPKLLIQFQNNGVVDDSQLPKDRFSAERLKGVDSTLKIQPAKLEDSAVYLCASSLAIGSGNIQYFGAGTRLSVL.

This CDR3 reads CAWSAGTSGRVGEQYF. The CDR3 region has the DNA TGTGCCTGGAGTGCCGGGACTAGCGGGAGGGTGGGGGAGCAGTACTTC. This chain links TRBV30 with TRBJ2-7; TRBD2 matches at 16 bases. J lost 7 bases, V lost 1 base, and 7 bases had no gene match. The CDR3 sequence is 16 residues long. The germline V gene encodes CDR1 GTSNPN and CDR2 SVGIG (reference sequence).

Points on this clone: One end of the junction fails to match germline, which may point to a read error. The CDR3 bases are TGTGCCAGCAGCTTGATACAGGGGACCTTC. This codes for CASSLIQGTF. This chain links TRBV5-8 with TRBJ2-7, with TRBD1 matching over 7 bases. Germline V gene data show CDR1 as SGHTS and CDR2 as YDEGEE. CDR3 length: 10 amino acids. Using reference TRBV5-8 and TRBJ2-7 for the parts outside the CDR3, the full variable domain is EAGVTQSPTHLIKTRGQQATLRCSPISGHTSVYWYQQALGLGLQFLLWYDEGEERNRGNFPPRFSGRQFPNYSSELNVNALELEDSALYLCASSLIQGTFGPGTRLTVT.

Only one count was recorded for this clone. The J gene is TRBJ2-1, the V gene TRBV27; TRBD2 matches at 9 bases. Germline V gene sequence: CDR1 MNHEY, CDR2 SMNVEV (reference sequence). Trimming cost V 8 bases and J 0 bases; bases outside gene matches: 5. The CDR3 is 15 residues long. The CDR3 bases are TGTGCCAGCTATCGAGCGGGAGGCTCCTACAATGAGCAGTTCTTC. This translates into CASYRAGGSYNEQFF.

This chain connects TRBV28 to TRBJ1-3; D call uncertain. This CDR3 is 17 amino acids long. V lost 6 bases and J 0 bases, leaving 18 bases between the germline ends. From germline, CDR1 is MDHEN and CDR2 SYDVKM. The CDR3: CASSGWEASGSGNTIYF. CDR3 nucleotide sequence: TGTGCCAGCAGCGGGTGGGAGGCTTCGGGCTCTGGAAACACCATATATTTT.

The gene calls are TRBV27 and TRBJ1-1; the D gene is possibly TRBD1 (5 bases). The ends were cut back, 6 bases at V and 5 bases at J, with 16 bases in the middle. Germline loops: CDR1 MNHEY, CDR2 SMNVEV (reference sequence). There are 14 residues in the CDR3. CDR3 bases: TGTGCCAGCAGCTCGACAGTAAGTAGTACTGAAGCTTTCTTT. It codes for CASSSTVSSTEAFF.

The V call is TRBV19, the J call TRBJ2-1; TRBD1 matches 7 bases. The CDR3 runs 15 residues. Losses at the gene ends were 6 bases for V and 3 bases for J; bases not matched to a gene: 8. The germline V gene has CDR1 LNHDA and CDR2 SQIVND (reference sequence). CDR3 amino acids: CASRGAGGYYNEQFF. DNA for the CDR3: TGTGCCAGTAGAGGGGCAGGGGGTTACTACAATGAGCAGTTCTTC.

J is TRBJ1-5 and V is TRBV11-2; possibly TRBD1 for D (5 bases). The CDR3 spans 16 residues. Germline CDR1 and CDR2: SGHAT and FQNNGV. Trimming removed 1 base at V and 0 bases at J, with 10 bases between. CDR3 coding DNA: TGTGCCAGCAGCTTAGGGGCGCAGGGTAGCAATCAGCCCCAGCATTTT. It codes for CASSLGAQGSNQPQHF.

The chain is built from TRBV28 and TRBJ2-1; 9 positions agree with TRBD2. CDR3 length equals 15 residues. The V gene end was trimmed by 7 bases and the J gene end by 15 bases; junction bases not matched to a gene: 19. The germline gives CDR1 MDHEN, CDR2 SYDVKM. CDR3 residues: CASTPSGLAGLNRFF. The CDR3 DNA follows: TGTGCCAGCACCCCCAGCGGGCTAGCGGGGCTGAACCGGTTCTTC.

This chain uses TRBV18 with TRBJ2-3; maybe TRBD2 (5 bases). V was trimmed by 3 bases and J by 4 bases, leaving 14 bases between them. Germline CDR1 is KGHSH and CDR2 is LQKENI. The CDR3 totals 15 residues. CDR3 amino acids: CASSPVEGDADTQYF. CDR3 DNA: TGTGCCAGCTCACCGGTTGAGGGTGATGCAGATACGCAGTATTTT.

The CDR3 is CAISGTGTQSPLHF. The CDR3 nucleotides read TGTGCCATCAGTGGTACCGGGACACAGTCACCCCTCCACTTT. J is TRBJ1-6 and V is TRBV10-3; tentative D call: TRBD1 (6 bases). The CDR3 is 14 amino acids. Trimming left V 4 bases short and J 10 bases short, with 14 bases between. Germline CDR1 reads ENHRY; CDR2 reads SYGVKD.

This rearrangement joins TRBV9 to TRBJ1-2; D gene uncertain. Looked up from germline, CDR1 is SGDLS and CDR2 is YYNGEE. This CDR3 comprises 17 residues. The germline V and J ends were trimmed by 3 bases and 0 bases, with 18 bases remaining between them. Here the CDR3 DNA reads TGTGCCAGCAGCGCCACCCCTAGAGGGCTGCCTAACTATGGCTACACCTTC. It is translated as CASSATPRGLPNYGYTF.

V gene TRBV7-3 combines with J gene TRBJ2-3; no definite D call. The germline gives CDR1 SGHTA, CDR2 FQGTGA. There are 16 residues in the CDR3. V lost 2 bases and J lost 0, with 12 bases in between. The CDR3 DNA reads TGTGCCAGCAGCTTACAGGCAGCCCCTAGCACAGATACGCAGTATTTT. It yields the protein CASSLQAAPSTDTQYF.

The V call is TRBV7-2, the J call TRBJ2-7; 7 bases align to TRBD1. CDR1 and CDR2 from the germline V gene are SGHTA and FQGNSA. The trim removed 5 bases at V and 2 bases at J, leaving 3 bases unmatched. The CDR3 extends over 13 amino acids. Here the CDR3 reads CASSLQGAYEQYF. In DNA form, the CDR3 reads TGTGCCAGCAGCCTCCAGGGGGCCTACGAGCAGTACTTC. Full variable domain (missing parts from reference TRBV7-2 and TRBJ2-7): GAGVSQSPSNKVTEKGKDVELRCDPISGHTALYWYRQSLGQGLEFLIYFQGNSAPDKSGLPSDRFSAERTGGSVSTLTIQRTQQEDSAVYLCASSLQGAYEQYFGPGTRLTVT.

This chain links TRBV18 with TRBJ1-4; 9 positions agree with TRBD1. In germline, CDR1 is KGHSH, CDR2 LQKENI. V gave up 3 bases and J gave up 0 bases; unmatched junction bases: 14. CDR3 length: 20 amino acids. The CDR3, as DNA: TGTGCCAGCTCACCCCAGCGCGGGACAGGGAAGGTCGCAACTAATGAAAAACTGTTTTTT. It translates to CASSPQRGTGKVATNEKLFF.